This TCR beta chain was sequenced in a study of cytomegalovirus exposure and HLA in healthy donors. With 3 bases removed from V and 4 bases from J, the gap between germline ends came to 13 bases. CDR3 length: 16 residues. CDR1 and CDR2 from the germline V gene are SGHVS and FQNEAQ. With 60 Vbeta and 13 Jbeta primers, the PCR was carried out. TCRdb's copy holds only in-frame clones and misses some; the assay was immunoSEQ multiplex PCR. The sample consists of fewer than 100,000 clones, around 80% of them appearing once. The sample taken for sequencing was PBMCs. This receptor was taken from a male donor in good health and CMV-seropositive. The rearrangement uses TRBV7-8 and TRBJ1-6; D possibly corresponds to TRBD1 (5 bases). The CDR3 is CASSFRDSFYNSPLHF. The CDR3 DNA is TGTGCCAGCAGCTTCAGGGATTCCTTTTATAATTCACCCCTCCACTTT. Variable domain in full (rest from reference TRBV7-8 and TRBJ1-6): GAGVSQSPRYKVAKRGQDVALRCDPISGHVSLFWYQQALGQGPEFLTYFQNEAQLDKSGLPSDRFFAERPEGSVSTLKIQRTQQEDSAVYLCASSFRDSFYNSPLHFGNGTRLTVT.